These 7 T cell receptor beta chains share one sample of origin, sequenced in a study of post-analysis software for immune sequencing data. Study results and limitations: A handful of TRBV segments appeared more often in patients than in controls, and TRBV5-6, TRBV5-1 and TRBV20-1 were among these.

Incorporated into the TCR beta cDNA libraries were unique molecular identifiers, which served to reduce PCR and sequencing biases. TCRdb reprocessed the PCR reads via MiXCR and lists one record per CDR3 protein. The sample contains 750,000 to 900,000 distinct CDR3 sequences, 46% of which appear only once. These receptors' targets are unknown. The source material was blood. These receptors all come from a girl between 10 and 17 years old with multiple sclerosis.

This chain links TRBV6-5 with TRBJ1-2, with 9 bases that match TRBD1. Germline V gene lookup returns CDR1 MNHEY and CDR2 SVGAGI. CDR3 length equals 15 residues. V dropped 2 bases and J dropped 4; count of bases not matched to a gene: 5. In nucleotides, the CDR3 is TGTGCCAGCAGTTACCTCGCGACAGGGGGCTATGGCTACACCTTC. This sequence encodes CASSYLATGGYGYTF.

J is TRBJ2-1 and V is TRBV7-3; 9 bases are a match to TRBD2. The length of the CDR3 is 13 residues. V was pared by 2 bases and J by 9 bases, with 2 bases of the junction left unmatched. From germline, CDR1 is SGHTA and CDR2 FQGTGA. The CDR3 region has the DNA TGTGCCAGCAGCTTAGGGCGGGAGGGTGAGCAGTTCTTC. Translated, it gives CASSLGREGEQFF.

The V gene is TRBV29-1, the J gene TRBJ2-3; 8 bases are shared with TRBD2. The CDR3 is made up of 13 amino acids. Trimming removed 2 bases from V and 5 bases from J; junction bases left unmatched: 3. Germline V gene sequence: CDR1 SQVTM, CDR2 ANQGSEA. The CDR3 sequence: CSVERGGGDTQYF. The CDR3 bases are TGCAGCGTTGAACGGGGGGGCGGAGATACGCAGTATTTT.

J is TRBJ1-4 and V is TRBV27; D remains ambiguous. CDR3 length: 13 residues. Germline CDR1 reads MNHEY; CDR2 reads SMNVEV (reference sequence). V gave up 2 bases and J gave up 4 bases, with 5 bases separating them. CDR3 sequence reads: CASSLVRNEKLFF. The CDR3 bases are TGTGCCAGCAGTTTAGTACGTAATGAAAAACTGTTTTTT.

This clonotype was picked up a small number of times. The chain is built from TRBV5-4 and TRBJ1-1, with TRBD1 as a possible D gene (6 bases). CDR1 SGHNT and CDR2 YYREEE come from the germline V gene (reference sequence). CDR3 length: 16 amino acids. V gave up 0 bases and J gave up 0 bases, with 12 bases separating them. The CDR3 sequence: CASSLGPQGMNTEAFF. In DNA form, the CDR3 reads TGTGCCAGCAGCTTGGGTCCCCAGGGGATGAACACTGAAGCTTTCTTT.

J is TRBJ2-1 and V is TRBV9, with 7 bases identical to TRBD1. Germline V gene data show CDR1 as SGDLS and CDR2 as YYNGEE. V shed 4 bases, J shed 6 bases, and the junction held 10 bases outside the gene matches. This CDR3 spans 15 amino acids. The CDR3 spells CASSIRWDSLNEQFF. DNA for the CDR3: TGTGCCAGCAGCATCCGCTGGGACAGCCTCAATGAGCAGTTCTTC.

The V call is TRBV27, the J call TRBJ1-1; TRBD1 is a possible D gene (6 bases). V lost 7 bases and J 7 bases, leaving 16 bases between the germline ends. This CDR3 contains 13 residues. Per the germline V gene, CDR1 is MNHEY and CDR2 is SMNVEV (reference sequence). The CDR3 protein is CASTSRDNFEAFF. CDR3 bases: TGTGCCAGCACCTCCCGGGACAATTTTGAAGCTTTCTTT.